The entry below gives a single T cell receptor (beta chain) sequence along with its context. Its target is unknown. Data came from immunoSEQ multiplex PCR; TCRdb stores just in-frame clones and leaves some out. In the table there are 130,000 or so clones, under 90% of which are singletons. This sample stems from a study of T cell responses to AZD1222 COVID-19 vaccine. As for the study in general: Both about-4-week and about-12-week second-dose recipients were combined. Notes on the study in general: Samples come after the peak T cell response, not at day 14. There were mostly white British donors and more females than males, and clonal diversity was possibly underestimated.

Deletions cut 1 base from V and 4 bases from J, with 10 bases between. The CDR3 runs to 14 residues. Germline V gene data show CDR1 as SNHLY and CDR2 as FYNNEI. This rearrangement joins TRBV2 to TRBJ1-1; D is undetermined. The TCR sequence derives from an adult in good health. Sequenced here: peripheral blood, sampled on day 0 of AZD1222 vaccination. The CDR3 nucleotides read TGTGCCAGCAGTGAAGGGCCGGTTGGCACTGAAGCTTTCTTT. Translated: CASSEGPVGTEAFF. The full variable domain, rest sourced from reference TRBV2 and TRBJ1-1, is EPEVTQTPSHQVTQMGQEVILRCVPISNHLYFYWYRQILGQKVEFLVSFYNNEISEKSEIFDDQFSVERPDGSNFTLKIRSTKLEDSAMYFCASSEGPVGTEAFFGQGTRLTVV.